The clone carrying this T cell receptor beta chain was detected once. Its matching antigen is unknown. The data were taken from a study of T cells in localized non-small cell lung cancer. The study's findings and limits: Uninvolved adjacent lung showed peak T cell clonality, exceeding tumor.

Measured with immunoSEQ multiplex PCR; TCRdb has only the in-frame clones, and not every one. The data contain approximately 41,000 clones, 90% to 95% of them singletons. This clonotype was obtained from a woman between 35 and 75 years old with stage II lung adenocarcinoma. This sample comprised PBMCs, obtained before any cancer treatment.

In DNA form, the CDR3 reads TGTGCCAGCAGTCAGGGGCCAAGCAATCAGCCCCAGCATTTT. Residues: CASSQGPSNQPQHF. The chain has TRBV9 and TRBJ1-5, with a tentative D call TRBD1 (6 bases). V shed 5 bases and J shed 1 base, with 10 bases lying between them. This CDR3 has 14 residues. Germline V lookup: CDR1 SGDLS, CDR2 YYNGEE.